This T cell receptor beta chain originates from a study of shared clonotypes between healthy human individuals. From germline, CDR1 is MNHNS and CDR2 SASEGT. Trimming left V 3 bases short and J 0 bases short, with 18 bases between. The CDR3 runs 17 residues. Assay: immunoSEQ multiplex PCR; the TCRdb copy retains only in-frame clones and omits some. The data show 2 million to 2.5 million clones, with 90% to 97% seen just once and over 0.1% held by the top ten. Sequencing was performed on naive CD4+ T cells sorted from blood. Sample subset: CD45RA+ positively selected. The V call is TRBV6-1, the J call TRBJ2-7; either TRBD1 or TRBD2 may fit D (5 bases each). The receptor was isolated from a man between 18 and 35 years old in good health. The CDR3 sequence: CASSDFLGVPVSYEQYF. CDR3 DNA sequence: TGTGCCAGCAGTGATTTTTTGGGGGTCCCCGTCTCCTACGAGCAGTACTTC.